A selection of T cell receptor beta chains follows, all from one sample in a study of T cell responses to AZD1222 COVID-19 vaccine. Clones were sequenced by immunoSEQ multiplex PCR, and TCRdb holds only the in-frame ones, with some missing. Of under 45,000 clones listed, approximately 88% are singletons. Source: peripheral blood, taken 28 days after the second AZD1222 dose. These receptors all come from an adult who received the AZD1222 COVID-19 vaccine. Both conserved end residues are part of each CDR3. D genes are given only for firm matches. Expanded clones get a size class; other rows say once, few or many, or leave the size out.

D gene,CDR3 length,V gene,clone size,J gene,CDR3 protein,CDR3 DNA
-,14,TRBV6-5,-,TRBJ2-1,CASSYSRVYNEQFF,TGTGCCAGCAGTTACTCCAGGGTATACAATGAGCAGTTCTTC
TRBD1,13,TRBV5-1,once,TRBJ1-1,CASSLDRGGEAFF,TGCGCCAGCAGCTTGGACAGGGGTGGTGAAGCTTTCTTT
-,15,TRBV9,medium-sized,TRBJ1-2,CASSPDQGNYYGYTF,TGTGCCAGCAGCCCGGATCAGGGGAACTACTATGGCTACACCTTC
TRBD1,14,TRBV19,-,TRBJ1-5,CASSGRDRVYAQHF,TGTGCCAGTAGCGGACGGGACAGGGTTTATGCCCAGCATTTT
TRBD2,14,TRBV30,-,TRBJ2-3,CAWSVAGGTDTQYF,TGTGCCTGGAGTGTAGCGGGGGGTACGGATACGCAGTATTTT
TRBD1,13,TRBV7-7,-,TRBJ1-4,CASSRGQGEKLFF,TGTGCTAGCAGCAGGGGACAGGGTGAAAAACTGTTTTTT
TRBD1,16,TRBV12-5,-,TRBJ2-1,CASGLTTGQGNNEQFF,TGTGCTAGTGGTTTGACGACGGGACAGGGAAACAATGAGCAGTTCTTC
TRBD1,14,TRBV7-9,-,TRBJ2-5,CASSVTGWQETQYF,TGTGCCAGCAGCGTGACAGGGTGGCAAGAGACCCAGTACTTC
-,17,TRBV5-4,-,TRBJ2-3,CASSPPGARYDTDTQYF,TGTGCCAGCAGCCCACCGGGGGCCCGATACGACACAGATACGCAGTATTTT
-,12,TRBV29-1,once,TRBJ2-7,CSVGLGNAEQYF,TGCAGCGTTGGGTTAGGGAACGCCGAGCAGTACTTC
-,14,TRBV3-1/TRBV3-2,-,TRBJ2-7,CASSRQGWTYEQYF,TGTGCCAGCAGCCGCCAGGGTTGGACCTACGAGCAGTACTTC
TRBD1,14,TRBV2,-,TRBJ1-5,CASTGGLSNQPQHF,TGTGCCAGCACAGGGGGCCTTAGCAATCAGCCCCAGCATTTT
-,14,TRBV7-2,-,TRBJ1-2,CASSLDLGERGYTF,TGTGCCAGCAGCTTAGATCTAGGGGAACGTGGCTACACCTTC
-,12,TRBV2,-,TRBJ2-5,CASNGGAETQYF,TGTGCCAGCAACGGGGGCGCGGAGACCCAGTACTTC
-,14,TRBV7-8,-,TRBJ2-5,CASSLRQVQETQYF,TGTGCCAGCAGCTTGCGACAGGTACAAGAGACCCAGTACTTC
-,14,TRBV5-4,once,TRBJ2-7,CASSTRGAYREQYF,TGTGCCAGCAGCACCCGGGGGGCCTATCGCGAGCAGTACTTC
-,15,TRBV19,-,TRBJ1-2,CASRRRGGGHDGYTF,TGTGCCAGTAGGCGGAGAGGGGGAGGTCACGATGGCTACACCTTC
-,17,TRBV7-9,-,TRBJ2-1,CASSPPGPSPTYNEQFF,TGTGCCAGCAGCCCACCGGGACCAAGTCCGACCTACAATGAGCAGTTCTTC
TRBD1,15,TRBV6-5,-,TRBJ1-4,CASSYGQGEFEKLFF,TGTGCCAGCAGTTACGGACAGGGGGAGTTCGAAAAACTGTTTTTT
TRBD1,14,TRBV18,-,TRBJ1-1,CASSPQGADTEAFF,TGTGCCAGCTCACCACAGGGGGCGGACACTGAAGCTTTCTTT
-,15,TRBV9,-,TRBJ2-7,CASSVDWGVSYEQYF,TGTGCCAGCAGCGTAGATTGGGGAGTCTCCTACGAGCAGTACTTC
TRBD1,16,TRBV6-5,-,TRBJ1-1,CASSSRTGVELAEAFF,TGTGCCAGCAGTTCACGGACAGGGGTGGAATTAGCTGAAGCTTTCTTT
-,15,TRBV11-2,-,TRBJ2-2,CASSGRRFGGRELFF,TGTGCCAGCAGCGGTAGGAGGTTCGGCGGGAGGGAGCTGTTTTTT
-,11,TRBV19,-,TRBJ1-1,CASGETVGAFF,TGTGCCAGTGGGGAAACAGTCGGGGCTTTCTTT
TRBD1,14,TRBV3-1/TRBV3-2,-,TRBJ1-6,CASRPTGQNSPLHF,TGTGCCAGCAGACCGACAGGGCAGAATTCACCCCTCCACTTT
-,15,TRBV5-4,-,TRBJ1-1,CASSLAGGGSTEAFF,TGTGCCAGCAGCTTGGCCGGGGGCGGAAGCACTGAAGCTTTCTTT
-,14,TRBV2,-,TRBJ1-5,CASSADQLGQPQHF,TGTGCCAGCAGTGCGGACCAACTGGGTCAGCCCCAGCATTTT
-,14,TRBV10-3,-,TRBJ1-5,CAISSGRINQPQHF,TGTGCCATCAGTAGCGGACGGATCAATCAGCCCCAGCATTTT
TRBD1,15,TRBV6-5,-,TRBJ2-1,CASRQQGASYNEQFF,TGTGCCAGCAGGCAACAGGGGGCCTCCTACAATGAGCAGTTCTTC
TRBD1,14,TRBV9,-,TRBJ2-3,CASSVGQGADTQYF,TGTGCCAGCAGCGTAGGGCAGGGGGCGGATACGCAGTATTTT
-,15,TRBV5-1,-,TRBJ2-1,CASSPDGSSYNEQFF,TGCGCCAGCAGCCCGGACGGGAGCTCCTACAATGAGCAGTTCTTC
-,14,TRBV6-4,-,TRBJ1-2,CASRTNSGGYGYTF,TGTGCCAGCAGGACGAATTCGGGGGGGTACGGCTACACCTTC
-,12,TRBV6-4,-,TRBJ2-3,CASRDLAGTQYF,TGTGCCAGTCGGGACCTTGCGGGGACGCAGTATTTT
TRBD2,15,TRBV19,-,TRBJ2-2,CATRAGLAGSGELFF,TGTGCCACCCGTGCCGGCCTAGCGGGATCCGGGGAGCTGTTTTTT
TRBD2,15,TRBV19,-,TRBJ2-1,CASSMRGVDYNEQFF,TGTGCCAGTAGTATGCGGGGGGTCGATTACAATGAGCAGTTCTTC
-,13,TRBV2,once,TRBJ2-7,CASSVRQGYEQYF,TGTGCCAGCAGTGTTAGGCAGGGCTACGAGCAGTACTTC
-,11,TRBV3-1/TRBV3-2,-,TRBJ2-2,CAAWYTGELFF,TGTGCCGCCTGGTACACCGGGGAGCTGTTTTTT
-,17,TRBV27,-,TRBJ2-3,CASTSMGDWGEADTQYF,TGTGCCAGCACCTCGATGGGGGACTGGGGGGAGGCAGATACGCAGTATTTT